The source of this T cell receptor beta chain is a study of preoperative IRX-2 immunotherapy in early breast cancer (dated by TCRdb to the late 2010s). In light of the paper, this sample's treatment or condition label describes: preoperative locoregional IRX-2 cytokine immunotherapy. The samples were obtained from a phase Ib study that tested preoperative, locoregional IRX-2 cytokine immunotherapy meant to prime immune responses. Donors were patients with early-stage breast cancer who received IRX-2 before surgery. The germline V gene yields MDHEN for CDR1 and SYDVKM for CDR2. From the cysteine through the phenylalanine, the CDR3 covers 12 amino acids. Only the CDR3 region is kept as DNA, spanning 36 bases read in frame from base 1. Regarding this clone: What this receptor recognizes is not known. One end of the junction fails to match germline, which may point to a read error.

To prepare the library, the immunoSEQ multiplex PCR assay was applied. As stored in TCRdb, this immuneACCESS dataset retains in-frame rearrangements with V and J assigned. A fraction of the clones does not appear; measured against another copy, unresolved V genes explain less than half of the discrepancy, and the remainder lacks a known reason. A total of about 62,000 clones appear in this sample, roughly 95% of them only once. The biggest ten clones account for around 1.7% of the sample. The sequence derives from a human donor with breast cancer. This chain joins TRBV28 to TRBJ2-5; TRBD2 is possibly the D segment (6 matching bases). The sample was collected from a patient treated with IRX-2 immunotherapy. The CDR3 is CASSFWGAGPNF. The sequence in DNA is TGTGCCAGCAGTTTCTGGGGAGCGGGCCCAAACTTC.